The next 25 T cell receptor beta chains were all read from a single sample in a study of CD8 T cells in Susac syndrome. cDNA came from about 0.5 to 1 ug RNA primed by random hexamers. Each CDR3 protein is one row after TCRdb ran MiXCR on the immunoSEQ multiplex PCR reads. In the table there are nearly 70,000 distinct CDR3 sequences, roughly 94% of which are singletons. What was sequenced was CD8+ T cells from PBMCs. The receptors were sampled from a human donor in good health.

The J gene is TRBJ2-3, the V gene TRBV4-3; 11 nucleotides agree with TRBD2. Trimming removed 0 bases from V and 0 bases from J; junction bases left unmatched: 8. The CDR3 has 19 amino acids. Per the germline V gene, CDR1 is LGHNA and CDR2 is YSLEER. CDR3 sequence reads: CASSQDLAGGHSSTDTQYF. In DNA form, the CDR3 reads TGCGCCAGCAGCCAAGATCTAGCGGGGGGCCACTCTAGCACAGATACGCAGTATTTT.

CDR3 region: CSVPELSAGGTGELFF. CDR3 bases: TGCAGCGTTCCTGAGTTATCGGCAGGGGGTACCGGGGAGCTGTTTTTT. This chain links TRBV29-1 with TRBJ2-2, with 7 bases aligning to TRBD1. The junction had 14 bases not matched to a gene; V was cut back by 5 bases and J by 5 bases. CDR3 length: 16 amino acids. Germline assignment: CDR1 SQVTM and CDR2 ANQGSEA.

This chain joins TRBV7-2 and TRBJ2-4; TRBD1 agrees at 7 bases. Trimming cost V 4 bases and J 5 bases; bases outside gene matches: 5. Germline values: CDR1 SGHTA, CDR2 FQGNSA. The CDR3 spans 14 residues. CDR3 nucleotides: TGTGCCAGCAGCTCCGACAGGGTGGAAAACATTCAGTACTTC. Translation gives CASSSDRVENIQYF.

V and J are TRBV7-9 and TRBJ2-7; D could derive from TRBD1 or TRBD2 (5 bases each). V dropped 0 bases and J dropped 5 bases, with 11 bases sitting between them. The germline V gene has CDR1 SEHNR and CDR2 FQNEAQ (reference sequence). This CDR3 is 14 amino acids long. In DNA, the CDR3 is TGTGCCAGCAGCTTAGCAGGCAGGGACCACGAGCAGTACGTC. Amino acids: CASSLAGRDHEQYV.

Comments on this clonotype: The junction and the germline gene differ at one end; a read error may be behind it. The chain joins TRBV7-3 to TRBJ2-6; tentatively, D is TRBD1 (5 bases). CDR1 and CDR2 (germline): SGHTA, FQGTGA. The CDR3 length is 17 residues. CDR3 in DNA: TGTGCCAGCAGCCCCCATGGGGCCGTTAGTGGGCCCAACGTCCTGACTTTC. Its protein product is CASSPHGAVSGPNVLTF.

This chain connects TRBV7-6 to TRBJ2-3; no firm D call. V dropped 5 bases and J dropped 6 bases, with 12 bases sitting between them. The germline V gene encodes CDR1 SGHVS and CDR2 FNYEAQ. The CDR3 sequence is 13 residues long. As DNA, the CDR3 is TGTGCCAGCAGCCCCAGCAGGTTGGATACGCAGTATTTT. Its protein product is CASSPSRLDTQYF.

The CDR3 bases are TGTGCCTGGAGTGTACAGGGGGTGCGGAACGAGCAGTACTTC. Its protein product is CAWSVQGVRNEQYF. The chain recombines TRBV30 with TRBJ2-7; TRBD1 aligns across 8 bases. The junction had 6 bases not matched to a gene; V was cut back by 0 bases and J by 5 bases. Per the germline V gene, CDR1 is GTSNPN and CDR2 is SVGIG (reference sequence). CDR3 length equals 14 residues.

The chain is built from TRBV7-9 and TRBJ2-7; D could derive from TRBD1 or TRBD2 (5 bases each). The CDR3 consists of 16 residues. V lost 5 bases, J lost 4 bases, and 21 bases lay in between. CDR1 is SEHNR, CDR2 FQNEAQ, per germline (reference sequence). CDR3 protein: CASSALPGQAKYEQYF. The CDR3 DNA sequence: TGTGCCAGCAGCGCACTCCCGGGGCAGGCAAAATACGAGCAGTACTTC.

Written as DNA, the CDR3 is TGTGCCAGCAGCGTAGGGGGGGCATCCTACAATGAGCAGTTCTTC. It codes for CASSVGGASYNEQFF. V usage is TRBV9 and J usage is TRBJ2-1; D possibly uses TRBD1 or TRBD2 (6 bases each). The CDR3 has 15 residues. Trimming removed 0 bases at V and 1 base at J, with 8 bases between. Germline values: CDR1 SGDLS, CDR2 YYNGEE. The full variable domain, in which reference TRBV9 and TRBJ2-1 provide the parts outside the CDR3, is DSGVTQTPKHLITATGQRVTLRCSPRSGDLSVYWYQQSLDQGLQFLIQYYNGEERAKGNILERFSAQQFPDLHSELNLSSLELGDSALYFCASSVGGASYNEQFFGPGTRLTVL.

This clonotype was detected only once. The chain links TRBV5-6 to TRBJ2-7; weak D call: TRBD1 (5 bases). Trimming cost V 4 bases and J 3 bases, with 17 bases left between them. There are 15 residues in the CDR3. Germline assignment: CDR1 SGHDT and CDR2 YYEEEE. The CDR3 here is CASSPPRVRNYEQYF. The CDR3 coding sequence is TGTGCCAGCAGCCCCCCCAGGGTTCGCAACTACGAGCAGTACTTC.

This chain uses TRBV5-1 with TRBJ2-3; D remains unclear. Germline CDR1 reads SGHRS; CDR2 reads YFSETQ. The CDR3 is made up of 14 amino acids. Trimming cost V 0 bases and J 0 bases, with 5 bases left between them. In nucleotides, the CDR3 is TGCGCCAGCAGCTTGGTCTCTAGCACAGATACGCAGTATTTT. Its protein is CASSLVSSTDTQYF.

The chain couples TRBV5-1 to TRBJ2-2; D call uncertain. Trimming cost V 3 bases and J 5 bases, with 11 bases left between them. Germline assignment: CDR1 SGHRS and CDR2 YFSETQ. The CDR3 spans 14 residues. CDR3 nucleotide sequence: TGCGCCAGCAGCTCGACTGGACCGACCGGGGAGCTGTTTTTT. Its translation: CASSSTGPTGELFF.

This clonotype showed up just once. The DNA of the CDR3 is TGTGCCAGCAGCTCGCCTTCCGGCGGGGAGCTGTTTTTT. The encoded protein is CASSSPSGGELFF. The chain links TRBV5-6 to TRBJ2-2; no definite D call. CDR1 SGHDT and CDR2 YYEEEE come from the germline V gene. The CDR3 is made up of 13 amino acids. The ends were cut back, 3 bases at V and 7 bases at J, with 10 bases in the middle.

The chain employs TRBV7-9 and TRBJ2-5; D is possibly TRBD2 (5 bases). Germline V gives CDR1 SEHNR, CDR2 FQNEAQ (reference sequence). The CDR3 has 14 residues. V shed 3 bases and J shed 4 bases, with 12 bases lying between them. The CDR3 region is CASSFEGEGETQYF. Here the CDR3 DNA reads TGTGCCAGCAGCTTCGAGGGAGAGGGAGAGACCCAGTACTTC.

This rearrangement joins TRBV7-2 to TRBJ2-1; D possibly corresponds to TRBD2 (7 bases). The V gene lost 4 bases and the J gene lost 3 bases, with 13 bases spanning the gap. CDR3 length: 15 residues. Germline V gene data show CDR1 as SGHTA and CDR2 as FQGNSA. The CDR3, as DNA: TGTGCCAGCAGCTCGCGGGGGCCCCACTACAATGAGCAGTTCTTC. Translation: CASSSRGPHYNEQFF.

This chain links TRBV6-1 with TRBJ1-6, with D possibly being TRBD1 (5 bases). CDR3 length: 16 residues. Germline assignment: CDR1 MNHNS and CDR2 SASEGT. V dropped 5 bases and J dropped 3 bases, with 14 bases sitting between them. This chain's CDR3 is CASSRLQADYNSPLHF. CDR3 coding DNA: TGTGCCAGCAGTCGATTACAGGCGGACTATAATTCACCCCTCCACTTT.

V and J are TRBV30 and TRBJ2-7; D not resolved. Per germline, CDR1 GTSNPN and CDR2 SVGIG (reference sequence). V lost 0 bases to trimming and J lost 2 bases, with 8 bases between them. The CDR3 contains 13 residues. The CDR3 reads CAWSVSSPYEQYF. CDR3 coding DNA: TGTGCCTGGAGTGTTAGTAGTCCCTACGAGCAGTACTTC.

The V gene is TRBV4-1, the J gene TRBJ2-2; the D is unclear. CDR1 is MGHRA, CDR2 YSYEKL, per germline. The CDR3 is made up of 14 amino acids. Trimming left V 6 bases short and J 2 bases short, with 10 bases between. The DNA of the CDR3 is TGCGCCAGCAGATACGGCACTAACACCGGGGAGCTGTTTTTT. The encoded protein is CASRYGTNTGELFF.

The chain has TRBV4-1 and TRBJ2-7; D call uncertain. The CDR3 consists of 13 residues. The V gene lost 5 bases and the J gene lost 7 bases, with 15 bases spanning the gap. Germline assignment: CDR1 MGHRA and CDR2 YSYEKL. This CDR3 reads CASSFEILGEQYF. The CDR3, as DNA: TGCGCCAGCAGCTTCGAGATTCTGGGGGAGCAGTACTTC.

This rearrangement joins TRBV7-3 to TRBJ2-7, with 8 bases fitting TRBD2. CDR3 length: 15 amino acids. V lost 0 bases and J lost 5; bases outside the gene matches: 6. From germline, CDR1 is SGHTA and CDR2 FQGTGA. CDR3 in DNA: TGTGCCAGCAGCTTAACCCCTAGCGGGTGGGACGAGCAGTACTTC. Protein: CASSLTPSGWDEQYF.

The chain links TRBV9 to TRBJ2-5; D might be TRBD1 (5 bases). The V end was cut by 0 bases, the J end by 0 bases, with 6 bases between. Per the germline V gene, CDR1 is SGDLS and CDR2 is YYNGEE. The CDR3 totals 14 residues. CDR3 residues: CASSVGGNQETQYF. The DNA for the CDR3 is TGTGCCAGCAGCGTAGGGGGCAACCAAGAGACCCAGTACTTC.

This clonotype was seen just once. The chain has TRBV20-1 and TRBJ1-5, with no clear D. Looked up from germline, CDR1 is DFQATT and CDR2 is SNEGSKA (reference sequence). V dropped 3 bases and J dropped 0 bases, with 9 bases sitting between them. The CDR3 runs to 14 residues. The CDR3 nucleotides read TGCAGTGCTAGGTCCGGCAATAGCAATCAGCCCCAGCATTTT. It yields the protein CSARSGNSNQPQHF.

V is TRBV7-9 and J is TRBJ2-7; possible D gene TRBD2, 6 bases. Per the germline V gene, CDR1 is SEHNR and CDR2 is FQNEAQ (reference sequence). There are 12 residues in the CDR3. With 4 bases removed from V and 6 bases from J, the gap between germline ends came to 10 bases. The CDR3 DNA is TGTGCCAGCAGCTCACTGGGGGGCGAGCAGTACGTC. Protein product: CASSSLGGEQYV.

This chain connects TRBV2 to TRBJ2-2; 11 positions agree with TRBD1. There are 15 residues in the CDR3. With V trimmed by 7 bases and J by 3 bases, 4 bases remained unmatched. Germline CDR1 is SNHLY and CDR2 is FYNNEI. The CDR3 nucleotides read TGTGCCAGCATTTCGGACAGGGGGCACACCGGGGAGCTGTTTTTT. This encodes CASISDRGHTGELFF.

This chain connects TRBV28 to TRBJ1-1, with a possible D match to TRBD1 (5 bases). Deletions cut 3 bases from V and 4 bases from J, with 9 bases between. The CDR3 covers 13 residues. Germline loops: CDR1 MDHEN, CDR2 SYDVKM. This CDR3 reads CASSFGGSTEAFF. As DNA, the CDR3 is TGTGCCAGCAGTTTCGGGGGGAGCACTGAAGCTTTCTTT.